The 10 T cell receptor beta chains listed next were all sequenced from one sample in a study of shared clonotypes between healthy human individuals. Generated by immunoSEQ multiplex PCR, the TCRdb table keeps only in-frame clones and is missing some. In the table there are around 1.5 million clones, 98% of which are singletons. The material sequenced was naive CD4+ T cells sorted from blood. The subset here: CD45RA+ positively selected. These receptors were obtained from a man in his thirties or forties in good health.

This chain joins TRBV7-2 and TRBJ2-5; D is ambiguous. The V and J ends lost 3 bases and 4 bases respectively, with 6 bases between them. The length of the CDR3 is 12 residues. Germline CDR1 and CDR2: SGHTA and FQGNSA. The CDR3 region is CASSFVRETQYF. The CDR3, as DNA: TGTGCCAGCAGCTTCGTCAGAGAGACCCAGTACTTC.

V is TRBV29-1 and J is TRBJ2-3; 10 positions match TRBD2. The CDR3 consists of 14 residues. The V gene end was trimmed by 2 bases and the J gene end by 10 bases; junction bases not matched to a gene: 9. The germline gives CDR1 SQVTM, CDR2 ANQGSEA. CDR3 in amino acids: CSVELAGVRGSQYF. CDR3 bases: TGCAGCGTTGAACTAGCGGGAGTTAGGGGGTCGCAGTATTTT.

The V and J genes are TRBV29-1 and TRBJ1-1; D not resolved. Trimming took off 6 bases at V and 4 bases at J, with 15 bases between the two ends. The germline V gene has CDR1 SQVTM and CDR2 ANQGSEA. This CDR3 has 13 amino acids. The CDR3 spells CSVAEKGATEAFF. The CDR3 region has the DNA TGCAGCGTCGCTGAGAAAGGAGCCACTGAAGCTTTCTTT.

J is TRBJ2-7 and V is TRBV10-3; the D gene is possibly TRBD1 (6 bases). The V end was cut by 5 bases, the J end by 7 bases, with 18 bases between. Per the germline V gene, CDR1 is ENHRY and CDR2 is SYGVKD. CDR3 length: 14 residues. In nucleotides, the CDR3 is TGTGCCATCAGTACACAGGGAAATCTGGGTGAGCAGTACTTC. Protein sequence: CAISTQGNLGEQYF.

The chain is built from TRBV28 and TRBJ1-2; D gene uncertain. The V gene's germline CDR1 is MDHEN and CDR2 SYDVKM. V was clipped by 3 bases and J by 0 bases, with 8 bases between them. The CDR3 spans 14 residues. For the CDR3, the DNA is TGTGCCAGCAGTTTGCGGGATTCTAACTATGGCTACACCTTC. Translation gives CASSLRDSNYGYTF.

This chain joins TRBV2 and TRBJ2-3; D gene ambiguous. The CDR3 is 16 amino acids. Per germline, CDR1 SNHLY and CDR2 FYNNEI. V was clipped by 6 bases and J by 2 bases, with 18 bases between them. CDR3 residues: CASSRRPRKYTDTQYF. CDR3 DNA sequence: TGTGCCAGCAGCCGAAGGCCTAGAAAGTACACAGATACGCAGTATTTT.

This clone was detected once. Other nucleotide sequences from this sample produce the same CDR3. The chain combines TRBV28 with TRBJ2-1; perhaps TRBD2 as D (6 bases). CDR3 length: 14 amino acids. Germline V gene lookup returns CDR1 MDHEN and CDR2 SYDVKM. Trimming cost V 6 bases and J 0 bases, with 9 bases left between them. The CDR3 loop is CASSLGSSYNEQFF. CDR3 DNA: TGTGCCAGCAGCCTCGGGAGCTCCTACAATGAGCAGTTCTTC.

The chain links TRBV6-1 to TRBJ2-7; no reliable D call. The germline CDR1 and CDR2 sequences are MNHNS and SASEGT. There are 16 residues in the CDR3. V gave up 3 bases and J gave up 0 bases, with 15 bases separating them. CDR3 nucleotide sequence: TGTGCCAGCAGTGAGCGAGGTGGACGGAGCTCCTACGAGCAGTACTTC. It yields the protein CASSERGGRSSYEQYF.

The chain links TRBV2 to TRBJ2-1; D tentatively fits TRBD1 or TRBD2 (6 bases each). CDR3 length: 12 residues. From germline, CDR1 is SNHLY and CDR2 FYNNEI. V shed 8 bases and J shed 12 bases, with 17 bases lying between them. The CDR3 nucleotides read TGTGCCAGCCGGGGGCGATCAAACCCGCAGTTCTTC. It is translated as CASRGRSNPQFF.

The chain couples TRBV5-5 to TRBJ1-3, with D unclear. The CDR3 loop spans 15 amino acids. Germline loops: CDR1 SGHKS, CDR2 YYEKEE (reference sequence). V shed 1 base and J shed 0 bases, with 8 bases lying between them. The CDR3 is CASSLYQVSGNTIYF. Written as DNA, the CDR3 is TGTGCCAGCAGCTTGTATCAGGTCTCTGGAAACACCATATATTTT.